The 2 T cell receptor beta chains given below trace back to one sample, sequenced in a study of regulatory T cells in long-lasting Graves disease. For TCR beta, libraries came from iRepertoire HTBI primers and Arm-PCR of CDR3 regions. TCRdb re-analysed the multiplex PCR reads in MiXCR, keeping a single row per CDR3 protein. Of about 500,000 distinct CDR3 sequences in the sample, 12% were seen once. Time point denoted: newly diagnosed GD, antithyroid drugs for less than 3 months. Researchers made the TCR library from RNA that was extracted from PBMCs. This sample was also put to use in a study of T cells in Graves' hyperthyroidism and ophthalmopathy.

The starting material was peripheral blood mononuclear cells (PBMCs), obtained at new diagnosis, from a patient treated with antithyroid drugs. These receptors were taken from a woman under 40 with Graves disease.

This chain uses TRBV4-1 with TRBJ2-4; D possibly corresponds to TRBD1 (6 bases). Germline-derived CDR1 and CDR2 are MGHRA and YSYEKL. Trimming removed 0 bases at V and 2 bases at J, with 14 bases between. The CDR3 runs 17 residues. The CDR3 DNA reads as TGCGCCAGCAGCCAAGAGAGGGGGTGGGGTCCCAAAAACATTCAGTACTTC. This translates into CASSQERGWGPKNIQYF.

On this clonotype itself: A much larger clone is a single base away; this may be a read error. The rearrangement links TRBV2 to TRBJ1-1; the match to TRBD1 covers 8 bases. CDR1 is SNHLY, CDR2 FYNNEI, per germline. This CDR3 spans 14 amino acids. V gave up 11 bases and J gave up 1 base; unmatched junction bases: 9. CDR3 residues: CAGGGDRWNTEAFF. The CDR3 DNA reads TGTGCCGGCGGAGGGGACAGGTGGAACACTGAAGCTTTCTTT.